The rows below give T cell receptor beta chains drawn from one sample of a study of CXCR3-negative and CXCR3-positive naive CD8 T cells. TCRdb reanalyzed the 5' RACE reads and collapses them to one entry per CDR3 protein, without DNA. Seen in this sample are under 55,000 distinct CDR3 sequences; the ten most common clones hold about 10%. The sequencing input was memory CD8+ T cells from blood. These receptors all stem from a human donor in good health. Some clones in this sample may be carry-over from other donors' samples. Both conserved end residues are part of each CDR3.

cdr3_length	v_call	j_call	cdr3_aa
16	TRBV20-1	TRBJ2-2	CSASDRDRGDTRELFF
12	TRBV28	TRBJ1-1	CASSLPQAVAFF
12	TRBV29-1	TRBJ1-2	CSVKQDFYGYTF
15	TRBV12-3/TRBV12-4	TRBJ1-1	CASSLFSTGGIEAFF
12	TRBV25-1	TRBJ1-1	CASSEGNTEAFF
12	TRBV7-2	TRBJ1-1	CASSFRTAYAFF
14	TRBV7-9	TRBJ2-5	CASSWTGAPETQYF
14	TRBV28	TRBJ2-2	CASSSPTVPGELFF
13	TRBV29-1	TRBJ2-7	CSSSGTGTYEQYF
13	TRBV12-3/TRBV12-4	TRBJ1-1	CASSLTVNTEAFF
16	TRBV13	TRBJ2-7	CASSLGLTGTTYEQYF
14	TRBV10-2	TRBJ2-7	CASSGGGRTYEQYF
16	TRBV11-1	TRBJ2-7	CASSPGRGQSSYEQYF
15	TRBV18	TRBJ2-7	CASSGTSGSYHEQYF
12	TRBV5-6	TRBJ2-3	CASSISRDTQYF
15	TRBV9	TRBJ2-5	CASSWGRTSEETQYF
15	TRBV21-1	TRBJ2-1	CASSKLAGEYNEQFF
13	TRBV6-2/TRBV6-3	TRBJ2-7	CASSYWGSYEQYF
16	TRBV28	TRBJ2-1	CASRGDGGMLYNEQFF
11	TRBV12-3/TRBV12-4	TRBJ2-7	CATLWKGEQYF